This T cell receptor beta chain was recovered during a study of blood T cell repertoires in COVID-19 (dated by TCRdb to 2018 to 2021). In terms of the full investigation: Collaborator samples came from the United States, Italy and Spain and covered acute and convalescent phases of COVID-19. The material from the prospective study consisted of cDNA or gDNA derived from T cells, B-cell-depleted T cells, or PBMCs. Deeply sampled blood TCRbeta repertoires from subjects exposed to, actively infected with, or recovered from COVID-19 were included in the dataset. The repertoires were released in a freely available public database meant as a resource for research on the immune response to SARS-CoV-2. Samples were obtained from the ongoing ImmuneRACE study (first 160 participants) and from 1,200 or so subjects provided by 6 global collaborators. A de-identified subject ID, COVID-19 status, age in years and sex were almost always included in the sample metadata. Where HLA class I and class II types were available, the types were taken from metadata supplied by the sample provider, not from assay-based typing. What the study reported, not specific to this receptor: Clinical and demographic metadata were provided uncurated, with the amount varying by source and participant.

TCRbeta CDR3 regions were amplified from genomic DNA by means of the immunoSEQ Assay, a bias-controlled multiplex PCR. On the authors' methods: The number of nucleated cells in each sample was estimated from the amplification of reference gene primers within the assay. To quantify the absolute abundance of each unique TCRbeta CDR3 rearrangement, sequence reads were collapsed and filtered. Productive Simpson clonality was computed per sample as the square root of Simpson's diversity index over productive rearrangements. This is the immuneACCESS table as TCRdb keeps it, with only in-frame sequences that have V and J called. A part of the clones is gone; compared with another copy, unresolved V genes explain less than half, and the rest is unexplained. V and J calls and clone size are copied from that table; D and trimming were computed from the DNA. For this sample there are fewer than 300,000 clones; roughly 87% appear just once. The top ten clonotypes cover about 0.74% of the sample.

V was cut back by 0 bases and J by 8 bases, leaving a gap of 9 bases between them. There are 13 amino acids in the CDR3, from cysteine to phenylalanine inclusive. The only DNA kept is the CDR3, 39 bases in frame from the first base. Sequences SGDLS (CDR1) and YYNGEE (CDR2) are obtained from the germline V gene. Whole blood was collected in K2EDTA tubes by collaborating institutions according to the institutions' own protocols. For TCRbeta analysis, collaborators shipped samples as frozen whole blood, isolated PBMCs, or DNA extracted from either of those sample types. For this clone: Its antigen remains undetermined. No quality values exist for individual bases; no much larger clone is one base distant.

This receptor chain uses TRBV9 and TRBJ2-1; a tentative D match to TRBD2 spans 5 bases. The specimen was peripheral blood. The TCR was taken from a woman in her thirties with acute or convalescent COVID-19. The sequenced DNA is TGTGCCAGCAGCGTAGAGGGAGTTTATGAGCAGTTCTTC. This sequence encodes CASSVEGVYEQFF.